This T cell receptor (beta chain) was sequenced in a study of T cell repertoires in cytomegalovirus infection. Across the study: Public signatures in TCR beta pointed to CMV infection and matching HLA type. General study findings and limits: Adding up the frequency of public TCR beta families identified people who carried CMV plus the relevant HLA. HLA-C-restricted CMV clonotypes gave the most frequent clonotype in two of eight donors.

MiXCR was run by TCRdb on the reads, yielding one entry per CDR3 protein. The data hold 70,000 to 75,000 distinct CDR3 sequences, with 4% observed a single time. This clonotype was counted ten times or more. What it recognizes is unknown. The CDR3 length is 13 residues. Trimming took off 1 base at V and 3 bases at J, with 3 bases between the two ends. Germline V gene sequence: CDR1 SGHAT, CDR2 FQDESV (reference sequence). This TCR was recovered from a human donor in good health (CMV status not recorded). Some clones in this sample may be carry-over from other donors' samples. V is TRBV11-1 and J is TRBJ2-2; D is unresolved. Sequences were obtained from PBMCs. The CDR3 is CASSLGYTGELFF. CDR3 nucleotides: TGTGCCAGCAGCTTAGGATACACCGGGGAGCTGTTTTTT. Based on the CDR3 plus reference TRBV11-1 and TRBJ2-2, the full variable domain is EAEVAQSPRYKITEKSQAVAFWCDPISGHATLYWYRQILGQGPELLVQFQDESVVDDSQLPKDRFSAERLKGVDSTLKIQPAELGDSAMYLCASSLGYTGELFFGEGSRLTVL.